This TCR beta chain was identified in a study of blood T cell repertoires in COVID-19. About the research overall: From T cells, B-cell-depleted T cells, or PBMCs came the material, which was cDNA or gDNA.

In the original workflow: For nucleated cells, counts were estimated from reference gene primer amplification. Clones were sequenced by immunoSEQ multiplex PCR, and TCRdb holds only the in-frame ones, with some missing. The D gene and trimming were derived from the DNA, and the V and J assignments and clone size from that table. The sample records approximately 120,000 clones, around 90% being singletons. In this sample, this clone turned up a few times. The sequence derives from a human donor in a cohort sampled during active COVID-19. The sample comprised peripheral blood.

As DNA, the CDR3 is TGTGCCAGCAGCCAACAAACAGGGAACGGAAACACCATATATTTT. Its translation is CASSQQTGNGNTIYF. J is TRBJ1-3 and V is TRBV4-2, with TRBD1 as a possible D gene (6 bases). The germline CDR1 and CDR2 sequences are LGHNA and YNFKEQ. The CDR3 spans 15 residues. Trimming left V 2 bases short and J 4 bases short, with 12 bases between.